What follows describes a single TCR beta chain. Its recognized antigen is unknown. No per-base quality is available; no much larger clone lies one base away. Libraries were built with the immunoSEQ multiplex PCR assay. A mixture of 60 forward primers for TCR Vbeta segments and 13 reverse primers for TCR Jbeta segments was used in the multiplex PCR. A multiplex PCR assay on genomic DNA amplified the CDR3 region of rearranged TCR beta genes. The amplified TCR beta libraries were sequenced on the Illumina HiSeq System as 87-base-pair reads. Per the source publication's procedure: Across the 500 to 850 repertoires, a later analysis counted tens of millions of unique TCR beta chains, 9.5 million to 12 million of which were shared by at least two donors. A nearest-neighbor algorithm error-corrected the raw reads and collapsed the reads into unique sequences, merging closely related sequences to remove PCR and sequencing errors. V, D and J gene segments were assigned by aligning CDR3 sequences to IMGT reference sequences. For a sequence to be retained, at least a six-nucleotide match to both a V gene segment and a J gene segment was required. A rearrangement was called productive if the CDR3 had no stop codons and remained in frame with V and J, and every other rearrangement was called non-productive. Following IMGT convention, CDR3 was defined as the stretch from the second conserved V-encoded cysteine to the conserved J-encoded phenylalanine. The earlier analysis of some 550 of the donors excluded any sequence lacking an unambiguous match to a single V gene segment. In an earlier analysis of several hundred of the donors, V segments were called functional above 56.7% productive rearrangements and were called segregating when the between-donor standard deviation exceeded 5%. A statistical classification framework was built to diagnose cytomegalovirus status from the catalog of TCR beta chain sequences. In a later analysis, V and J genes were assigned by comparing TCR nucleotide sequences against IMGT/GENE-DB human TR gene sequences. In a later analysis, CDR3 sequences and most-parsimonious VDJ recombination scenarios were assigned using the TCRdist pipeline. In a later analysis, each TCR beta chain was defined by its CDR3 amino acid sequence together with its V-gene family, and reads without a unique V-gene family were excluded. As a way to deal with suspected cross-contamination and a sequencing artifact, a later analysis dropped 450 to 600 nucleotide sequences that were highly shared and had low generation probability. In a later analysis, a clonal expansion index was calculated for each public chain from normalized within-repertoire ranks of inferred template counts. In a later analysis, generation probabilities were computed with a VDJ recombination model fitted to out-of-frame rearrangements, and the resulting probabilities were checked against IGoR. Hypergeometric tests were used in a later analysis to score TCR-TCR, TCR-HLA and TCR-CMV co-occurrence, with a repertoire-size bias correction applied to the TCR pairs. A later analysis estimated false discovery rates by permuting HLA or CMV assignments 20 times. In a later analysis, co-occurring TCRs were grouped using DBSCAN, with TCRdist sequence similarity added in when clustering inside HLA-allele-positive subsets. Repertoires with fewer than 30,000 or more than 120,000 public chains, plus five repertoires with anomalous nucleotide sharing, were excluded from co-occurrence clustering. Drawn from immuneACCESS, this table holds only the in-frame rearrangements with V and J called that TCRdb kept. Clones are partly lost; checked studies trace under half to an unresolved V gene and leave the rest unexplained. For V, J and clone size, that table is used; D and trimming come from the DNA. In all, the sample holds 150,000 to 200,000 clones, and about 80% of those were seen once. In total, the top ten clones hold 1.1% of the sample.

The cohort was made up of several hundred healthy bone marrow donors. At the time of sampling, every cohort member was nominally healthy, though immune exposures that went unrecorded were likely present. The donor was CMV seronegative and belonged to the group of more than 300 seronegative cohort members. Every donor gave a peripheral blood sample, and the peripheral blood mononuclear cells from that sample were used for TCR beta sequencing. Genomic DNA extraction from the blood cell samples was performed with the Qiagen DNeasy Blood Extraction Kit. This sample is part of a study of cytomegalovirus exposure and HLA in healthy donors (dated by TCRdb to between 2016 and 2019). Broadly, across the study: According to an earlier analysis of several hundred of the donors, 200 million or so T cells yielded roughly 100 million unique TCR beta sequences and around 280 Gb of sequence data. About 280 gigabases of sequencing data and 75 million to 85 million unique TCR sequences made up an early release that covered about 640 HLA-typed donors. Among the approximately 400 genotyped donors, approximately 76% belonged to the genetic ancestry cluster associated with self-reported Caucasian donors. The study aimed to test whether cataloging public T cell receptors could reveal signatures of past pathogen exposure. The study profiled the T cell repertoires of hundreds of subjects by immunosequencing and related them to cytomegalovirus serostatus. Besides the first cohort of 550 to 750 subjects, a separate validation cohort made up of about 120 different subjects was used. To predict cytomegalovirus infection status, the study combined high-throughput TCR immunosequencing, statistical association of individual TCRs with disease status, and machine learning. A later analysis re-examined previously published TCR beta repertoires from more than 600 donors and added high-resolution HLA genotyping to investigate patterns of TCR occurrence. Rather than drawing on any new phenotypic data, the later analysis identified candidate immune exposures from TCR beta sequences and the way those sequences occurred across donors. An earlier analysis of 587 of the donors used high-throughput TCR beta sequencing to judge whether each TCR beta V gene segment behaved as functional or pseudogenic. Donor age, sex, ethnicity and CMV serostatus were collected together with the repertoire data. Genome-wide SNP genotypes for about 65% of the 666 donors were used in a later genetic analysis, which treated that subset as a discovery cohort. Every repertoire in the discovery cohort had been generated on one and the same sequencing platform. Class I and class II HLA loci were covered by the typing at four-digit resolution. Typing coverage varied by locus: roughly 629-640 donors for A, B, C, DRB1 and DQB1; around 560 for DQA1; more than 600 for DPA1; approximately 450 for DPB1. Four or five DR-DQ haplotypes were treated as single units for association and clustering because of strong linkage in the cohort. On average, approximately 250,000 unique TCR beta nucleotide sequences were sequenced per donor among 398 genotyped donors of the cohort, with roughly a sixth of those sequences being non-productive.

Results the study describes overall, beyond this receptor: The authors suggested that the approach could potentially be extended to other disease states and immunological phenotypes. Most TCR sequences were seen in very few donors, while some public TCRs were found in many individuals. A later analysis found that most CMV-associated TCR beta chains appeared HLA-restricted, with HLA associations seemingly driven largely by CMV exposure. Compared with equally common non-associated chains, HLA-associated TCR beta chains in a later analysis were more clonally expanded and had lower generation probabilities. Only TCR beta chains were sequenced in this cohort, and the absence of alpha or paired-chain data limited detectable features. The classifier was reported to diagnose cytomegalovirus status with high specificity and sensitivity in both the original and validation cohorts. In vitro tests confirmed that a few of the cytomegalovirus-associated TCR beta chains recognize cytomegalovirus antigens. In a later analysis, over 15,000 TCR beta sequences were associated with specific HLA alleles at a false discovery rate of 0.05. According to a later genetic analysis, donors in an Asian-associated ancestry cluster had fewer N-insertions in productive TCRs than the approximately 670-donor mean. In a later analysis, the rate of TCR association differed among HLA loci, with DRB1 alleles having the most associated TCRs and HLA-C alleles having the fewest. Because HLA typing was unavailable for some donors at each locus, only the typed subset was used in association tests. A further reported finding was that TCR beta sequences accurately predicted the HLA-A and HLA-B alleles for most subjects in the first cohort. Presence/absence analyses assumed roughly uniform sequencing depth across donors, an assumption that may not hold. A later genetic analysis associated a missense DCLRE1C variant with V-gene and J-gene trimming of TCR beta chains, and an independent cohort replicated the association. The sequencing pipeline was judged likely to have produced a cluster of highly shared sequence variants as a technical artifact. The only immune exposure information available for the cohort was CMV serostatus. The earlier analysis of approximately 590 of the donors excluded 15 to 20 rarely observed V segments, including chromosome 9 orphons, because counts were too low. When HLA alleles, especially DR and DQ, strongly co-occurred, attributing TCR associations to individual alleles was difficult. The study gave a list of 150 to 200 TCR beta chains associated with cytomegalovirus. In an earlier analysis of some 500 of the donors, most TCR beta V segments were observed in productive rearrangements about 90% or about 30% of the time, broadly matching IMGT annotations. In a later analysis, several top co-occurrence clusters were reported to appear linked to parvovirus B19, influenza, CMV and Epstein-Barr virus. Some IMGT-functional V segments, including TRBV6-2 and TRBV6-3, could not be distinguished by the 87-base-pair reads and were therefore excluded. Linkage disequilibrium might explain the correlated functional status among segregating V segments, but an unknown experimental factor could not be ruled out.

CDR3 length: 17 amino acids, cysteine to phenylalanine. Only CDR3 DNA is held: 51 bases, read in frame from base 1. CDR1 and CDR2 (SGHRS, YFSETQ) derive from the germline V gene. Trimming leaves V shorter by 0 bases and J shorter by 4 bases, with the junction holding 7 bases beyond the gene matches. The sequence joins TRBV5-1 to TRBJ2-2, and 9 junction bases match TRBD1. The TCR comes from a woman aged 40 to 55 in good health and CMV-seronegative. The material sequenced was PBMCs. The sequenced DNA: TGCGCCAGCAGCTTGGAAGGACAGGGGTCGAGCACCGGGGAGCTGTTTTTT. It translates to CASSLEGQGSSTGELFF. The entire variable domain, with the stretches around the CDR3 drawn from the reference TRBV5-1 and TRBJ2-2 proteins, is KAGVTQTPRYLIKTRGQQVTLSCSPISGHRSVSWYQQTPGQGLQFLFEYFSETQRNKGNFPGRFSGRQFSNSRSEMNVSTLELGDSALYLCASSLEGQGSSTGELFFGEGSRLTVL.